One sample yielded the 5 T cell receptor beta chains listed below, sequenced in a study of regulatory T cells in long-lasting Graves disease (dated by TCRdb to the early 2020s). The label giving this sample's time point can be read as: persistent/refractory GD, antithyroid drugs over 5 years with positive TRAb. For both TCR sequencing and RNA sequencing, RNA was extracted from PBMCs using TRIzol. Library construction relied on multiplex PCR. The run used an Illumina HiSeq 4000. TCR beta libraries were built with iRepertoire HTBI primers and Arm-PCR amplification of CDR3 regions. The raw public reads went through TCRdb reprocessing: fastp at Q25, MiXCR clone calling, in-frame beta chains kept. Merged by CDR3 protein, the rows form single entries marked with the most common genes and DNA. Present in this sample are about 430,000 distinct CDR3 sequences, around a fifth of which were seen just once. The top ten clones comprise roughly 13% of the sample.

Specimen: peripheral blood mononuclear cells (PBMCs), collected when the disease was refractory, from a patient treated with antithyroid drugs. The receptor set was obtained from a female donor with Graves disease.

This clonotype was counted between two and nine times. DNA of the CDR3: TGTGCCAGCAGTTTATTCATCACAGGGGGCCTAGGTAGCAATCAGCCCCAGCATTTT. Translation gives CASSLFITGGLGSNQPQHF. The V call is TRBV28, the J call TRBJ1-5; 9 bases map to TRBD1. J gave up 0 bases and V 1 base, and 10 bases lay outside the gene matches. Germline V gene lookup returns CDR1 MDHEN and CDR2 SYDVKM. The CDR3 consists of 19 residues.

This clonotype was picked up many times. The chain links TRBV27 to TRBJ1-2, with D possibly being TRBD1 (5 bases). V was trimmed by 3 bases and J by 0 bases, leaving 8 bases between them. Germline V gene data show CDR1 as MNHEY and CDR2 as SMNVEV (reference sequence). The CDR3 extends over 14 amino acids. The CDR3 DNA follows: TGTGCCAGCAGTTTGGGACCGACTAACTATGGCTACACCTTC. This sequence encodes CASSLGPTNYGYTF.

This clonotype showed up just a few times. V is TRBV2 and J is TRBJ2-7; TRBD1 aligns across 7 bases. Looked up from germline, CDR1 is SNHLY and CDR2 is FYNNEI. The CDR3 is 12 amino acids. V dropped 7 bases and J dropped 2; count of bases not matched to a gene: 2. The CDR3 loop reads CASIQGAYEQYF. The CDR3 DNA follows: TGTGCCAGCATTCAGGGGGCCTACGAGCAGTACTTC.

This clonotype was seen ten or more times. The genes are TRBV3-1 and TRBJ1-2; TRBD1 agrees at 9 bases. The CDR3 contains 14 residues. The germline CDR1 and CDR2 sequences are LGHDT and YNNKEL (reference sequence). The V segment lost 3 bases and the J segment 4 bases; nucleotides outside the gene matches: 3. This CDR3 reads CASSQRDRVYGYTF. The CDR3 DNA is TGTGCCAGCAGCCAGCGGGACAGGGTCTATGGCTACACCTTC.

This clonotype was observed many times. The chain joins TRBV20-1 to TRBJ2-5, with D unresolved. The CDR3 covers 15 residues. From germline, CDR1 is DFQATT and CDR2 SNEGSKA (reference sequence). CDR3 amino acids: CSAGYPGTRQETQYF. The CDR3 nucleotides are TGCAGCGCTGGGTACCCGGGCACCCGCCAAGAGACCCAGTACTTC.